The 12 T cell receptor beta chains reported below all come from one sample, sequenced in a study of T cell responses to AZD1222 COVID-19 vaccine. TCRdb's table, derived via immunoSEQ multiplex PCR, lists solely in-frame clones and lacks some. The sample holds approximately 140,000 clones, roughly nine tenths seen once. The sample was peripheral blood, taken 28 days after the second AZD1222 dose. Receptors originate from an adult who received the AZD1222 COVID-19 vaccine.

The chain recombines TRBV27 with TRBJ2-7; D remains unclear. The length of the CDR3 is 16 residues. CDR1 MNHEY and CDR2 SMNVEV come from the germline V gene (reference sequence). V lost 7 bases, J lost 0 bases, and 19 bases lay in between. The CDR3 protein is CASTPGPSWNSYEQYF. CDR3 nucleotides: TGTGCCAGCACCCCTGGTCCGTCTTGGAACTCCTACGAGCAGTACTTC.

The V call is TRBV27, the J call TRBJ1-2; TRBD1 is a possible D gene (6 bases). The germline V and J ends were trimmed by 2 bases and 8 bases, with 12 bases remaining between them. CDR3 length equals 13 residues. Germline V gene data show CDR1 as MNHEY and CDR2 as SMNVEV (reference sequence). Here the CDR3 reads CASSLVGGSGYTF. CDR3 DNA: TGTGCCAGCAGTTTAGTTGGGGGCAGCGGCTACACCTTC.

The chain is built from TRBV6-5 and TRBJ1-4; the D is unclear. The CDR3 length is 16 residues. Germline CDR1 and CDR2: MNHEY and SVGAGI. The V end was cut by 2 bases, the J end by 8 bases, with 18 bases between. CDR3 in DNA: TGTGCCAGCAGTTACAATTTGTGGGGAGGACGGGAAAAACTGTTTTTT. Protein product: CASSYNLWGGREKLFF.

The V and J genes are TRBV5-6 and TRBJ1-6; 8 bases are shared with TRBD1. CDR1 is SGHDT and CDR2 is YYEEEE in the germline V gene. V gave up 7 bases and J gave up 10 bases; unmatched junction bases: 10. The CDR3 runs to 14 residues. CDR3 residues: CASGGTGLRSPLHF. CDR3 nucleotides: TGTGCCAGCGGGGGGACAGGTTTGAGGTCACCCCTCCACTTT. The variable domain in full, completed from reference TRBV5-6 and TRBJ1-6, reads DAGVTQSPTHLIKTRGQQVTLRCSPKSGHDTVSWYQQALGQGPQFIFQYYEEEERQRGNFPDRFSGHQFPNYSSELNVNALLLGDSALYLCASGGTGLRSPLHFGNGTRLTVT.

The chain recombines TRBV15 with TRBJ1-4, with no clear D. Germline V gives CDR1 LNHNV, CDR2 YYDKDF (reference sequence). CDR3 length: 14 residues. With 1 base removed from V and 7 bases from J, the gap between germline ends came to 10 bases. CDR3 sequence (DNA): TGTGCCACCAGCAGAGCAAGGACGGCTGAAAAACTGTTTTTT. Translating it yields CATSRARTAEKLFF.

V usage is TRBV6-5 and J usage is TRBJ2-7; 10 positions agree with TRBD1. Trimming took 6 bases from V and 3 from J; bases not matched to a gene: 5. Germline values: CDR1 MNHEY, CDR2 SVGAGI. The CDR3 extends over 14 amino acids. CDR3 DNA: TGTGCCAGCAGAAAGGGACAGGGGTACTACGAGCAGTACTTC. Protein: CASRKGQGYYEQYF.

This rearrangement joins TRBV9 to TRBJ1-2; possibly TRBD1 for D (6 bases). This CDR3 has 15 residues. V lost 0 bases and J lost 8, with 17 bases in between. Germline CDR1 and CDR2: SGDLS and YYNGEE. CDR3 residues: CASSVDGQPWVGYTF. The CDR3 nucleotides read TGTGCCAGCAGCGTAGACGGACAGCCCTGGGTAGGCTACACCTTC.

The CDR3 bases are TGCGCCAGCAGCCTGAGGCCAGCAGCCCCCTATGGCTACACCTTC. It yields the protein CASSLRPAAPYGYTF. V and J are TRBV5-1 and TRBJ1-2; D is uncertain. V was clipped by 4 bases and J by 4 bases, with 17 bases between them. Germline CDR1 reads SGHRS; CDR2 reads YFSETQ. The CDR3 has 15 residues. The whole variable domain, filled in from reference TRBV5-1 and TRBJ1-2, reads KAGVTQTPRYLIKTRGQQVTLSCSPISGHRSVSWYQQTPGQGLQFLFEYFSETQRNKGNFPGRFSGRQFSNSRSEMNVSTLELGDSALYLCASSLRPAAPYGYTFGSGTRLTVV.

V usage is TRBV27 and J usage is TRBJ2-7; 7 nucleotides align to TRBD1. This CDR3 region has 15 residues. From germline, CDR1 is MNHEY and CDR2 SMNVEV (reference sequence). Trimming took 4 bases from V and 2 from J; bases not matched to a gene: 8. CDR3 sequence (DNA): TGTGCCAGCAGTTCCCCGACAGGGTTACCCTACGAGCAGTACTTC. The encoded protein is CASSSPTGLPYEQYF.

The genes are TRBV27 and TRBJ2-6; D ambiguous. V was clipped by 5 bases and J by 0 bases, with 17 bases between them. The CDR3 length is 18 residues. From germline, CDR1 is MNHEY and CDR2 SMNVEV (reference sequence). The CDR3 loop reads CASSPPRYTPSGANVLTF. CDR3 nucleotide sequence: TGTGCCAGCAGTCCCCCCCGGTACACACCCTCTGGGGCCAACGTCCTGACTTTC.

The CDR3 reads CASNGWGTSGNTQYF. The CDR3, as DNA: TGTGCCAGCAACGGGTGGGGGACTAGCGGGAATACGCAGTATTTT. The chain carries TRBV7-9 and TRBJ2-3; 13 bases line up with TRBD2. The ends lost 7 bases at V and 7 bases at J; junction bases unmatched: 8. Germline loops: CDR1 SEHNR, CDR2 FQNEAQ (reference sequence). The CDR3 totals 15 residues.

The rearrangement uses TRBV9 and TRBJ1-6; TRBD1 might be the D (5 bases). The length of the CDR3 is 15 residues. V was pared by 0 bases and J by 8 bases, with 12 bases between. The germline gives CDR1 SGDLS, CDR2 YYNGEE. In DNA, the CDR3 is TGTGCCAGCAGCGTAGCTAACCAGGGCGATTCACCCCTCCACTTT. This codes for CASSVANQGDSPLHF.